This TCR beta chain was observed in a study of spatial heterogeneity in lung cancer. By proportion, this clonotype is medium-sized. Regarding time point: sample taken at primary tumor resection. The study sequenced unsorted whole RNA from tumor, nontumor lung or frozen PBMC. A total of approximately 69 untreated early-stage non-small cell lung cancer patients served as donors. The CDR3 contains 15 residues. With V trimmed by 4 bases and J by 4 bases, 7 bases remained unmatched. Germline V gene data show CDR1 as SGHTA and CDR2 as FQGNSA. A unique molecular identifier was attached to every TCR cDNA molecule. TCRdb used MiXCR to reprocess the 5' RACE reads, holding one entry per CDR3 protein. Altogether some 2,100 distinct CDR3 sequences are present, around 11% being singletons, with the ten largest covering approximately 23%.

The receptor's source is a male donor with early-stage non-small cell lung cancer. Sequencing used normal lung tissue next to the tumor, obtained at surgery. The rearrangement joins TRBV7-2 to TRBJ2-1; 7 nucleotides agree with TRBD1. This CDR3 reads CASSSNRGWYNEQFF. The DNA for the CDR3 is TGTGCCAGCAGCTCTAACAGGGGTTGGTACAATGAGCAGTTCTTC.